This T cell receptor (beta chain) comes out of a study of cytomegalovirus exposure and HLA in healthy donors. Primers included in the PCR were 60 Vbeta and 13 Jbeta primers. The table came from immunoSEQ multiplex PCR; TCRdb's copy has only in-frame clones and leaves some out. The sample records 150,000 to 170,000 clones, over 60% being singletons. CDR3 size: 16 residues. Trimming took 6 bases from V and 3 from J; bases not matched to a gene: 9. The germline CDR1 and CDR2 sequences are MNHEY and SMNVEV (reference sequence). The material sequenced was PBMCs. This clonotype originated in a woman aged 40 to 49 in good health and CMV-seronegative. The V gene is TRBV27, the J gene TRBJ2-2; 8 nucleotides agree with TRBD1. CDR3 DNA: TGTGCCAGCAGCCCCACAGGGGGGTGGTACACCGGGGAGCTGTTTTTT. It translates to CASSPTGGWYTGELFF.